This TCR beta chain comes out of a study of blood T cells in healthy people across ages. Study-wide background: Template switching caught about one barcoded beta molecule for each two T cells.

Points from the study as a whole: Naive CD4+ cell counts and diversity both ran higher in long-lived than in aged donors.

The donors, all healthy, were Caucasians living in Russia, aged roughly 6 to 95. With a J-beta primer mix and a sample-barcoded 5' primer, a second PCR ran roughly 6 to 12 cycles. TCRdb re-called the 5' RACE reads through MiXCR, storing one row per CDR3 protein. The sample has about 1.6 million distinct CDR3 sequences, roughly 32% seen once. Remarks on this clonotype: Antigen unknown.

What was sequenced was blood. The clonotype originates from a woman aged 25 to 45 in good health.

For the CDR3, the DNA is TGCGCCAGCAGCCTACAACCGGGACCAAACCCGGATACGCAGTATTTT. Its protein is CASSLQPGPNPDTQYF. The gene calls are TRBV5-1 and TRBJ2-3; D possibly matches TRBD1 or TRBD2 (5 bases each). Deletions cut 4 bases from V and 6 bases from J, with 21 bases between. This CDR3 has 16 residues. Germline CDR1 and CDR2: SGHRS and YFSETQ.